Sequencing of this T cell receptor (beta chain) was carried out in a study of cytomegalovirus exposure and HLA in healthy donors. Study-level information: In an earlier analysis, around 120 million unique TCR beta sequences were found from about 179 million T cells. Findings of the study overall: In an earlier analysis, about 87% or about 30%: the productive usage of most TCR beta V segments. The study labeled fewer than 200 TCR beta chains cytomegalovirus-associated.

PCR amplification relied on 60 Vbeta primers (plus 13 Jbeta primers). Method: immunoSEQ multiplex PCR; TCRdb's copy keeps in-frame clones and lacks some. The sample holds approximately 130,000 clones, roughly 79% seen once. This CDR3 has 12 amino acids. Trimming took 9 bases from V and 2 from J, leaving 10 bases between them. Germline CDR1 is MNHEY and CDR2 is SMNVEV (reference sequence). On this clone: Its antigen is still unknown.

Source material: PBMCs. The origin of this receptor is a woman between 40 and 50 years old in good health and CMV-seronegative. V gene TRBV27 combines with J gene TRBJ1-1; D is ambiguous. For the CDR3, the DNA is TGTGCCAGTCTAGGATCAAACACTGAAGCTTTCTTT. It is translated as CASLGSNTEAFF.